Below, 21 T cell receptor beta chains from the same sample are listed, as sequenced in a study of blood T cell repertoires in COVID-19. Produced via immunoSEQ multiplex PCR; TCRdb's table is partial and in-frame only. Of about 260,000 clones in the sample, 70% to 90% were seen once. Specimen: PBMCs or T cells enriched from blood (not recorded which). These receptors came from a man aged 45-60 years who had been exposed to COVID-19.

This chain uses TRBV5-4 with TRBJ1-1; 8 bases fit TRBD1. V lost 4 bases to trimming and J lost 3 bases; unmatched junction nucleotides: 8. In germline, CDR1 is SGHNT, CDR2 YYREEE (reference sequence). This CDR3 spans 15 amino acids. The CDR3 DNA follows: TGTGCCAGCAGCCCTCGACAGGGGCTGGACACTGAAGCTTTCTTT. As protein: CASSPRQGLDTEAFF.

The chain combines TRBV28 with TRBJ1-1, with 7 bases identical to TRBD1. This CDR3 comprises 16 residues. Losses at the gene ends were 5 bases for V and 1 base for J; bases not matched to a gene: 10. Germline V gene lookup returns CDR1 MDHEN and CDR2 SYDVKM. CDR3 nucleotide sequence: TGTGCCAGCAGTCCTTACAGGGGCGCTGGGAACACTGAAGCTTTCTTT. It is translated as CASSPYRGAGNTEAFF.

This rearrangement joins TRBV18 to TRBJ1-5, with 8 bases fitting TRBD1. Trimming cost V 1 base and J 7 bases; bases outside gene matches: 9. From germline, CDR1 is KGHSH and CDR2 LQKENI. CDR3 size: 16 residues. The CDR3 region is CASSPLDRGTLQPQHF. Written as DNA, the CDR3 is TGTGCCAGCTCACCACTCGACAGGGGTACCTTGCAGCCCCAGCATTTT.

In this sample, this clone turned up once. This chain uses TRBV5-4 with TRBJ2-3; 8 bases are a match to TRBD2. V gave up 3 bases and J gave up 1 base; unmatched junction bases: 4. Germline CDR1 is SGHNT and CDR2 is YYREEE (reference sequence). This CDR3 region has 15 residues. CDR3 sequence: CASSYQTSGTDTQYF. Here the CDR3 DNA reads TGTGCCAGCAGCTACCAGACTAGCGGCACAGATACGCAGTATTTT.

The V gene is TRBV3-1 (or the pseudogene TRBV3-2), the J gene TRBJ1-1, with 7 bases matching TRBD1. V shed 3 bases, J shed 4 bases, and the junction held 5 bases outside the gene matches. Germline values: CDR1 LGHDT, CDR2 YNNKEL (reference sequence). This CDR3 region has 14 residues. CDR3: CASSQFSGGTEAFF. Here the CDR3 DNA reads TGTGCCAGCAGCCAGTTTTCAGGGGGCACTGAAGCTTTCTTT.

The genes are TRBV5-1 and TRBJ2-1; 7 bases fit TRBD1. The CDR3 extends over 15 amino acids. J was trimmed by 2 bases and V by 3 bases; bases with no gene match: 5. The germline gives CDR1 SGHRS, CDR2 YFSETQ. CDR3 nucleotide sequence: TGCGCCAGCAGCTACACCACAGGGGCCTACAATGAGCAGTTCTTC. Protein sequence: CASSYTTGAYNEQFF.

This chain uses TRBV19 with TRBJ1-1; 10 bases line up with TRBD1. Germline loops: CDR1 LNHDA, CDR2 SQIVND (reference sequence). Trimming at V came to 3 bases and at J to 4 bases, leaving 2 bases not matched to a gene. The CDR3 consists of 14 residues. CDR3 sequence (DNA): TGTGCCAGTAGTATCGGGACAGGGGCCACTGAAGCTTTCTTT. Amino acids: CASSIGTGATEAFF.

This chain joins TRBV18 and TRBJ2-3, with 8 positions matching TRBD2. The CDR3 runs 13 residues. The V gene's germline CDR1 is KGHSH and CDR2 LQKENI. V dropped 3 bases and J dropped 8; count of bases not matched to a gene: 4. CDR3 loop: CASSPGLDATQYF. The CDR3 bases are TGTGCCAGCTCACCGGGACTAGACGCTACGCAGTATTTT.

This clone came up a few times. The V and J genes are TRBV5-1 and TRBJ2-5, with D tentatively TRBD1 (6 bases). Germline assignment: CDR1 SGHRS and CDR2 YFSETQ. The V end was cut by 0 bases, the J end by 4 bases, with 13 bases between. This CDR3 contains 15 residues. The CDR3 loop is CASSLAGQNRETQYF. The CDR3 DNA is TGCGCCAGCAGCTTGGCCGGACAGAATCGAGAGACCCAGTACTTC.

The chain has TRBV3-1 (or the pseudogene TRBV3-2) and TRBJ2-7, with D maybe TRBD1 (6 bases). CDR3 length equals 14 residues. Trimming stripped 1 base from V and 5 bases from J, with 12 bases between. Looked up from germline, CDR1 is LGHDT and CDR2 is YNNKEL (reference sequence). This CDR3 is CASSQGRQGHEQYF. The CDR3 nucleotides are TGTGCCAGCAGCCAAGGTAGGCAGGGGCACGAGCAGTACTTC.

The chain carries TRBV5-1 and TRBJ2-3, with D possibly being TRBD2 (5 bases). CDR1 and CDR2 from the germline V gene are SGHRS and YFSETQ. The V and J ends lost 4 bases and 6 bases respectively, with 21 bases between them. This CDR3 is 16 amino acids long. CDR3 loop: CASSASVRPAVDTQYF. The CDR3 DNA reads TGCGCCAGCAGCGCCTCTGTGCGGCCAGCGGTGGATACGCAGTATTTT.

This chain links TRBV20-1 with TRBJ2-2; 8 nucleotides align to TRBD2. This CDR3 has 15 residues. Per the germline V gene, CDR1 is DFQATT and CDR2 is SNEGSKA (reference sequence). Trimming at V came to 3 bases and at J to 2 bases, leaving 5 bases not matched to a gene. DNA for the CDR3: TGCAGTGCTAGTCAGCGGGAGATAAACACCGGGGAGCTGTTTTTT. It specifies CSASQREINTGELFF.

The chain uses TRBV7-9 and TRBJ2-1; TRBD1 aligns across 10 bases. The germline gives CDR1 SEHNR, CDR2 FQNEAQ (reference sequence). V lost 5 bases, J lost 8 bases, and 9 bases stayed unmatched. The CDR3 has 15 amino acids. The CDR3 DNA is TGTGCCAGCAGCCAAACGACAGGGGGCATCGATGAGCAGTTCTTC. Protein product: CASSQTTGGIDEQFF.

The table lists this clone with a count of one. The J gene is TRBJ1-2, the V gene TRBV4-2; no clear D gene. Germline V lookup: CDR1 LGHNA, CDR2 YNFKEQ. The CDR3 extends over 16 amino acids. V dropped 0 bases and J dropped 4 bases, with 15 bases sitting between them. The CDR3 sequence is CASSQELHVRGYGYTF. Here the CDR3 DNA reads TGTGCCAGCAGCCAAGAACTACATGTGCGCGGCTATGGCTACACCTTC.

This clone was seen once. The chain is built from TRBV7-3 and TRBJ1-1; possibly TRBD1 for D (5 bases). The CDR3 length is 14 residues. V gave up 2 bases and J gave up 5 bases, with 12 bases separating them. CDR1 and CDR2 (germline): SGHTA, FQGTGA. The chain's CDR3 is CASSLQGVMTEAFF. The DNA for the CDR3 is TGTGCCAGCAGCTTACAGGGCGTTATGACTGAAGCTTTCTTT.

This clone turned up a few times. The genes are TRBV2 and TRBJ1-5; unclear D gene. The CDR3 consists of 14 residues. The V gene lost 5 bases and the J gene lost 2 bases, with 10 bases spanning the gap. Germline V lookup: CDR1 SNHLY, CDR2 FYNNEI. Written as DNA, the CDR3 is TGTGCCAGCAGTCGAGAGGGTGGCAATCAGCCCCAGCATTTT. Translated, it gives CASSREGGNQPQHF.

This clone was counted once. V is TRBV18 and J is TRBJ2-7; D gene uncertain. V was cut by 2 bases and J by 0 bases, with 5 bases left in between. The CDR3 covers 13 residues. CDR1 and CDR2 from the germline V gene are KGHSH and LQKENI. CDR3 in amino acids: CASSPGPSYEQYV. CDR3 DNA sequence: TGTGCCAGCTCACCAGGGCCCTCCTACGAGCAGTACGTC.

The chain uses TRBV5-1 and TRBJ2-3; maybe TRBD1 (5 bases). Germline V gene lookup returns CDR1 SGHRS and CDR2 YFSETQ. This CDR3 has 12 residues. V was shortened by 5 bases and J by 5 bases, with 9 bases between the two germline ends. CDR3 amino acids: CASSQGIDTQYF. The CDR3 region has the DNA TGCGCCAGCAGTCAGGGAATAGATACGCAGTATTTT.

V gene TRBV11-2 combines with J gene TRBJ2-5; perhaps TRBD2 as D (6 bases). Germline values: CDR1 SGHAT, CDR2 FQNNGV. The CDR3 has 14 residues. Trimming cost V 5 bases and J 3 bases, with 13 bases left between them. CDR3 nucleotide sequence: TGTGCCAGCAGCGTTTGGGGAGGTAAAGAGACCCAGTACTTC. This sequence encodes CASSVWGGKETQYF.

The chain joins TRBV11-3 to TRBJ2-1, with TRBD1 matching over 7 bases. Germline V gene data show CDR1 as SGHNT and CDR2 as YENEEA. The V gene end was trimmed by 1 base and the J gene end by 4 bases; junction bases not matched to a gene: 10. CDR3 length: 17 residues. The CDR3 DNA follows: TGTGCCAGCAGCTTAGGAATACAGGGGAAAATTTACAATGAGCAGTTCTTC. This translates into CASSLGIQGKIYNEQFF.

The gene calls are TRBV7-9 and TRBJ2-5; 10 bases agree with TRBD2. Germline trimming cut 5 bases from V and 5 bases from J; bases unmatched to any gene: 8. The CDR3 consists of 15 residues. Looked up from germline, CDR1 is SEHNR and CDR2 is FQNEAQ (reference sequence). The CDR3 coding sequence is TGTGCCAGCAGCCCAGCGGGGGGGGCGGGTGAGACCCAGTACTTC. It translates to CASSPAGGAGETQYF.